The present entry profiles one TCR beta chain with its context. Its specificity is not known. This sample is drawn from a study of T cell responses to AZD1222 COVID-19 vaccine. Findings of the study overall: Baseline antibody screening turned up just six seropositive AZD1222 recipients.

This CDR3 spans 11 amino acids. CDR1 is SQVTM, CDR2 ANQGSEA, per germline. V was trimmed by 4 bases and J by 1 base, leaving 4 bases between them. Some clones are missing from TCRdb's copy, which holds only in-frame ones; the method was immunoSEQ multiplex PCR. The sample lists about 180,000 clones, 94% occurring once. The study pooled second doses at about 4 or about 12 weeks. V usage is TRBV29-1 and J usage is TRBJ1-1; D ambiguous. Sample: peripheral blood, taken 28 days after the second AZD1222 dose. The TCR sequence derives from an adult who received the AZD1222 COVID-19 vaccine. The CDR3 nucleotides are TGCAGCGTTGCAGAGAACACTGAAGCTTTCTTT. The encoded protein is CSVAENTEAFF.